The present entry profiles one T cell receptor (beta chain) with its context. V was clipped by 8 bases and J by 7 bases; unmatched bases: 13. The CDR3 is 15 residues long. The germline gives CDR1 MDHEN, CDR2 SYDVKM. This entry comes from a study of blood T cell repertoires in COVID-19. In the study overall: Collection of acute and convalescent COVID-19 samples took place in the United States, Italy and Spain. PBMCs, B-cell-depleted T cells, or T cells were the source of the cDNA or gDNA that made up the material.

Original data processing: Reference gene primer amplification yielded estimated nucleated cell counts. The repertoire was sequenced with immunoSEQ multiplex PCR; TCRdb's copy has only in-frame clones and lacks some. Clone size and V and J calls were adopted from that table, with D and trimming inferred from the DNA. Of over 120,000 clones listed, around 81% are singletons. Sequencing was performed on peripheral blood. The clonotype originates from a human donor in a cohort sampled during active COVID-19. This chain uses TRBV28 with TRBJ1-2, with 10 bases identical to TRBD1. The CDR3 region is CASRSEGTGEVGYTF. The CDR3 DNA follows: TGTGCCAGCCGATCCGAGGGGACAGGGGAGGTTGGCTACACCTTC.